Sequencing of this T cell receptor beta chain was carried out in a study of technical replicates of blood from several donors. Only in-frame clones appear in the TCRdb table, and some are missing; sequencing was by immunoSEQ multiplex PCR. Counted here are fewer than 85,000 clones, 80% to 95% occurring once; the ten biggest clones make up approximately 0.4%. V shed 2 bases and J shed 2 bases, with 4 bases lying between them. Germline CDR1 SGHNT, CDR2 YYREEE (reference sequence). The CDR3 loop spans 12 amino acids. Sample: T cells isolated from PBMCs. The source of this sequence is a human donor in good health. The genes are TRBV5-4 and TRBJ2-5; D is undetermined. CDR3 sequence: CASSFGQETQYF. The CDR3 bases are TGTGCCAGCAGCTTCGGGCAAGAGACCCAGTACTTC.